The 22 T cell receptor beta chains below all came from one sample that was sequenced in a study of cytomegalovirus exposure and HLA in healthy donors. In the PCR, 60 Vbeta and 13 Jbeta primers were used. Using immunoSEQ multiplex PCR, the repertoire was profiled, and TCRdb retains in-frame clones only, with some absent. The table records around 120,000 clones, 60% to 85% of them present only once. The specimen was PBMCs. The receptors come from a young man in good health and CMV-seronegative.

The chain links TRBV9 to TRBJ2-7; 12 positions match TRBD2. Germline V gene lookup returns CDR1 SGDLS and CDR2 YYNGEE. With 4 bases clipped from V and 2 bases from J, the junction kept 4 bases outside the gene matches. This CDR3 is 15 amino acids long. CDR3 in DNA: TGTGCCAGCAGCCCGCGACTAGCGGGGGCCTACGAGCAGTACTTC. Encoded protein: CASSPRLAGAYEQYF.

The gene calls are TRBV27 and TRBJ2-2; D unresolved. The CDR3 loop spans 14 amino acids. The germline CDR1 and CDR2 sequences are MNHEY and SMNVEV (reference sequence). The V end was cut by 6 bases, the J end by 4 bases, with 12 bases between. The CDR3 coding sequence is TGTGCCAGCAGCCACCCCGGCGGCACCGGGGAGCTGTTTTTT. This sequence encodes CASSHPGGTGELFF.

The chain couples TRBV19 to TRBJ2-3; D is possibly TRBD1 (7 bases). Germline lookup yields CDR1 LNHDA and CDR2 SQIVND (reference sequence). Trimming cost V 6 bases and J 3 bases, with 13 bases left between them. CDR3 length equals 14 residues. The CDR3 protein is CASSTTGRTDTQYF. CDR3 nucleotides: TGTGCCAGTAGCACGACAGGGAGGACAGATACGCAGTATTTT.

This chain connects TRBV9 to TRBJ1-1, with 7 bases aligning to TRBD1. Germline V gene lookup returns CDR1 SGDLS and CDR2 YYNGEE. Germline trimming cut 3 bases from V and 4 bases from J; bases unmatched to any gene: 9. CDR3 length equals 15 residues. CDR3 sequence: CASSASTGSGTEAFF. The CDR3 bases are TGTGCCAGCAGCGCTTCGACAGGGTCTGGCACTGAAGCTTTCTTT.

This chain uses TRBV6-5 with TRBJ2-1; TRBD2 might be the D (5 bases). V lost 4 bases and J lost 7, with 14 bases in between. CDR1 and CDR2 from the germline V gene are MNHEY and SVGAGI. The CDR3 contains 14 residues. This CDR3 is CASSFGGSGNEQFF. CDR3 bases: TGTGCCAGCAGTTTCGGAGGTTCGGGGAATGAGCAGTTCTTC.

This rearrangement joins TRBV4-1 to TRBJ2-3; D might be TRBD2 (6 bases). Trimming shortened V by 4 bases and J by 5 bases, and 22 bases separated the two germline ends. The CDR3 loop spans 17 amino acids. The germline V gene encodes CDR1 MGHRA and CDR2 YSYEKL. The CDR3 nucleotides are TGCGCCAGCAGCCCATCTACTTCGCGGGGTATTGGAGATACGCAGTATTTT. This sequence encodes CASSPSTSRGIGDTQYF.

The chain couples TRBV10-1 to TRBJ2-5; 8 bases line up with TRBD2. CDR3 size: 14 residues. CDR1 WNHNN and CDR2 SYGVQD come from the germline V gene (reference sequence). With 3 bases clipped from V and 5 bases from J, the junction kept 5 bases outside the gene matches. DNA of the CDR3: TGCGCCAGCAGTGAAAGCGGGAGAGGGGAGACCCAGTACTTC. It yields the protein CASSESGRGETQYF.

This chain uses TRBV19 with TRBJ2-3; TRBD1 might be the D (6 bases). With 5 bases removed from V and 7 bases from J, the gap between germline ends came to 28 bases. The CDR3 runs 18 residues. Germline lookup yields CDR1 LNHDA and CDR2 SQIVND (reference sequence). CDR3 in amino acids: CASSGDKTGRLRLNTQYF. In DNA form, the CDR3 reads TGTGCCAGTAGTGGGGACAAGACAGGAAGGCTCAGACTTAATACGCAGTATTTT.

The chain is built from TRBV28 and TRBJ2-1, with TRBD2 matching 9 bases. Germline lookup yields CDR1 MDHEN and CDR2 SYDVKM. This CDR3 comprises 15 residues. Germline trimming cut 3 bases from V and 7 bases from J; bases unmatched to any gene: 7. CDR3 region: CASSLIAGAANEQFF. As DNA, the CDR3 is TGTGCCAGCAGTTTGATAGCGGGGGCGGCGAATGAGCAGTTCTTC.

V is TRBV6-5 and J is TRBJ2-2, with 9 nucleotides matching TRBD2. Germline trimming cut 0 bases from V and 6 bases from J; bases unmatched to any gene: 5. CDR1 MNHEY and CDR2 SVGAGI come from the germline V gene. This CDR3 comprises 16 residues. The CDR3 DNA sequence: TGTGCCAGCAGTTACTCCGGGACTAGCTCACCCGGGGAGCTGTTTTTT. Translated: CASSYSGTSSPGELFF.

V and J are TRBV11-3 and TRBJ2-7, with 7 positions matching TRBD1. Germline assignment: CDR1 SGHNT and CDR2 YENEEA. This CDR3 spans 16 amino acids. The junction had 15 bases not matched to a gene; V was cut back by 5 bases and J by 5 bases. The CDR3 DNA follows: TGTGCCAGCAGCCTAACTTCAGGGGGTGGTCTTGACGAGCAGTACTTC. This encodes CASSLTSGGGLDEQYF.

The chain has TRBV6-1 and TRBJ2-2, with D possibly TRBD2 on 6 matching bases. Deletions cut 7 bases from V and 4 bases from J, with 16 bases between. This CDR3 contains 15 residues. Germline CDR1 and CDR2: MNHNS and SASEGT. The CDR3 coding sequence is TGTGCCAGCATTAGGACCCGGGGGAGCACCGGGGAGCTGTTTTTT. This translates into CASIRTRGSTGELFF.

The CDR3 nucleotides are TGTGCCAGCAGCTCACAGGGGGGTTCACCCCTCCACTTT. Residues: CASSSQGGSPLHF. The rearrangement links TRBV6-4 to TRBJ1-6, with TRBD1 matching over 8 bases. Germline CDR1 reads MRHNA; CDR2 reads SNTAGT. V shed 6 bases, J shed 9 bases, and the junction held 4 bases outside the gene matches. This CDR3 contains 13 residues.

The genes are TRBV2 and TRBJ1-5; D might be TRBD1 (6 bases). This CDR3 has 14 amino acids. Deletions cut 7 bases from V and 0 bases from J, with 10 bases between. In germline, CDR1 is SNHLY, CDR2 FYNNEI. The DNA for the CDR3 is TGTGCCAGCACGCGGACAGATAGCAATCAGCCCCAGCATTTT. Protein sequence: CASTRTDSNQPQHF.

This clone was recorded a few times. The chain employs TRBV4-1 and TRBJ2-3; D unclear. This CDR3 region has 14 residues. Germline V lookup: CDR1 MGHRA, CDR2 YSYEKL. Trimming left V 1 base short and J 6 bases short, with 11 bases between. This chain's CDR3 is CASSQVFGIDTQYF. The CDR3, as DNA: TGCGCCAGCAGCCAAGTTTTCGGTATTGATACGCAGTATTTT.

The CDR3 DNA is TGCGCCAGCAGCCTGCACACTAACAATGAGCAGTTCTTC. This gives the protein CASSLHTNNEQFF. This rearrangement joins TRBV4-3 to TRBJ2-1; D not resolved. CDR3 length equals 13 residues. Germline V gene sequence: CDR1 LGHNA, CDR2 YSLEER. Trimming removed 4 bases from V and 5 bases from J, with 9 bases in between.

The V and J genes are TRBV7-6 and TRBJ2-1, with TRBD2 matching 9 bases. The length of the CDR3 is 15 residues. V lost 8 bases and J lost 4; bases outside the gene matches: 9. CDR1 and CDR2 (germline): SGHVS, FNYEAQ. The CDR3 bases are TGTGCCAGCTCTCGTGAGCGGGGGGAATACAATGAGCAGTTCTTC. This sequence encodes CASSRERGEYNEQFF.

The V call is TRBV28, the J call TRBJ1-3, with a weak D call TRBD1 (5 bases). CDR1 is MDHEN and CDR2 is SYDVKM in the germline V gene. The CDR3 covers 14 residues. The germline V and J ends were trimmed by 3 bases and 4 bases, with 10 bases remaining between them. In nucleotides, the CDR3 is TGTGCCAGCAGTTTTGCAGGGTCCGGAAACACCATATATTTT. It is translated as CASSFAGSGNTIYF.

The chain links TRBV27 to TRBJ2-7; 8 nucleotides line up with TRBD1. J gave up 4 bases and V 5 bases, and 4 bases lay outside the gene matches. The CDR3 sequence is 13 residues long. Looked up from germline, CDR1 is MNHEY and CDR2 is SMNVEV (reference sequence). The CDR3 DNA follows: TGTGCCAGCAGTCCCCGACAGGGGTACGAGCAGTACTTC. It is translated as CASSPRQGYEQYF.

V is TRBV18 and J is TRBJ1-3, with D unresolved. The CDR3 is made up of 14 amino acids. Trimming shortened V by 3 bases and J by 0 bases, and 6 bases separated the two germline ends. CDR1 and CDR2 (germline): KGHSH, LQKENI. CDR3 residues: CASSPLPSGNTIYF. CDR3 coding DNA: TGTGCCAGCTCACCCCTCCCCTCTGGAAACACCATATATTTT.

V usage is TRBV28 and J usage is TRBJ1-2; TRBD1 matches at 7 bases. CDR3 length: 13 residues. Germline V gene lookup returns CDR1 MDHEN and CDR2 SYDVKM. The junction had 6 bases not matched to a gene; V was cut back by 3 bases and J by 8 bases. CDR3 bases: TGTGCCAGCAGTTTCCGGGCAGGGGGGGGCTACACCTTC. This gives the protein CASSFRAGGGYTF.

The chain couples TRBV4-1 to TRBJ2-7, with D uncertain. There are 13 residues in the CDR3. V shed 2 bases and J shed 1 base, with 6 bases lying between them. CDR1 is MGHRA, CDR2 YSYEKL, per germline. The CDR3 region has the DNA TGCGCCAGCAGCCAAACTCGTTCCTACGAGCAGTACTTC. This sequence encodes CASSQTRSYEQYF.